The rows below give T cell receptor beta chains drawn from one sample of a study of shared clonotypes between healthy human individuals. Assay used: immunoSEQ multiplex PCR; TCRdb lists only in-frame clones, some missing. Of more than 2 million clones detected, 85% to 95% appear once; the ten largest clones hold 0.1% to 0.15%. The sample consisted of naive CD4+ T cells sorted from blood. The source is a young man in good health. CDR3s include the opening cysteine and the closing phenylalanine or tryptophan. D genes are given only for firm matches. Part of the rows lack a size; the others show once, few, many or a class for expanded clones.

J gene,clone size,D gene,V gene,CDR3 DNA,CDR3 protein
TRBJ1-2,.,TRBD1,TRBV25-1,TGTGCCAGCAGTCGGGACAGAAATGGCTACACCTTC,CASSRDRNGYTF
TRBJ2-2,.,.,TRBV28,TGTGCCAGCAGCTCAGGGGGGGGATACACCGGGGAGCTGTTTTTT,CASSSGGGYTGELFF
TRBJ2-7,.,.,TRBV7-9,TGTGCCAGCAGCCCCTTCCTCCGGGACGGTTCCTACGAGCAGTACTTC,CASSPFLRDGSYEQYF
TRBJ1-1,.,.,TRBV6-5,TGTGCCAGCAGCTCGTTCGGCTCAGCTTTCTTT,CASSSFGSAFF
TRBJ2-7,.,.,TRBV10-1,TGCGCCAGCAGTGAGTCGTCTGCGGGGACAACCTACGAGCAGTACTTC,CASSESSAGTTYEQYF
TRBJ1-5,.,.,TRBV27,TGTGCCAGCAGACCCACAGGGAGTCAGCCCCAGCATTTT,CASRPTGSQPQHF
TRBJ2-5,.,TRBD2,TRBV2,TGTGCCAGCAGTGGAGGGATTAGCGGGAGGCTTTCCCAACTTGAGACCCAGTACTTC,CASSGGISGRLSQLETQYF
TRBJ2-1,.,TRBD2,TRBV5-1,TGCGCCAGCAGGGAGGGACTAGCGGGCCCTCGGCCGCAGTTCTTC,CASREGLAGPRPQFF
TRBJ1-4,.,.,TRBV15,TGTGCCGCCTCGGGCAGACTCTATGAAAAACTGTTTTTT,CAASGRLYEKLFF
TRBJ2-2,.,.,TRBV18,TGTGCCAGCTCACCAACTCGGGGCGCGAACACCGGGGAGCTGTTTTTT,CASSPTRGANTGELFF
TRBJ2-3,.,.,TRBV5-1,TGCGCCAGCAGCTTGGAGCCAGGGCTGGATACGCAGTATTTT,CASSLEPGLDTQYF
TRBJ2-6,.,TRBD1,TRBV2,TGTGCCCGCAAGGATCTAAGGGACAGAGCTTTCTCTGGGGCCAACGTCCTGACTTTC,CARKDLRDRAFSGANVLTF
TRBJ1-1,.,.,TRBV7-9,TGTGCCAGCAGCTTTACCGCCATGAACACTGAAGCTTTCTTT,CASSFTAMNTEAFF
TRBJ2-3,.,.,TRBV2,TGTGCCAGCAGCACTAGCTCCGATACGCAGTATTTT,CASSTSSDTQYF
TRBJ1-1,once,TRBD1,TRBV30,TGTGCCTGGAATAGGGGGCTCTTCGAGATGAACACTGAAGCTTTCTTT,CAWNRGLFEMNTEAFF
TRBJ2-5,once,.,TRBV7-2,TGTGCCAGCAGCTTAGGAGGGACGGGCCAAGAGACCCAGTACTTC,CASSLGGTGQETQYF
TRBJ1-5,.,.,TRBV28,TGTGCCAGCAGTCAAACCTTGTCCCGCAATCAGCCCCAGCATTTT,CASSQTLSRNQPQHF
TRBJ2-2,.,TRBD2,TRBV4-3,TGCGCCAGCAGCCAAGAGGGACTAGCGGACACCGGGGAGCTGTTTTTT,CASSQEGLADTGELFF
TRBJ2-2,.,.,TRBV5-1,TGCGCCAGCAGCTTGGCCACCGTGGCCAGTGGGGAGCTGTTTTTT,CASSLATVASGELFF
TRBJ1-1,.,.,TRBV28,TGTGCCAGCAGCGAACAGACCACTGAAGCTTTCTTT,CASSEQTTEAFF
TRBJ2-7,.,.,TRBV10-3,TGTGCCATCAGCGGGACTTCTACCTACGAGCAGTACTTC,CAISGTSTYEQYF
TRBJ2-7,.,.,TRBV7-2,TGTGCCAGCAGCTACGGACAGCCGAACTCCTACGAGCAGTACTTC,CASSYGQPNSYEQYF
TRBJ1-1,.,.,TRBV2,TGTGCCAGCAGCTCCAACCGGGCCAGGGTGGGCACTGAAGCTTTCTTT,CASSSNRARVGTEAFF
TRBJ1-6,.,.,TRBV7-8,TGTGCCAGCAGCTTATCTTCGGGGGGTCCTACAGCCTCCTATAATTCACCCCTCCACTTT,CASSLSSGGPTASYNSPLHF
TRBJ2-7,.,.,TRBV5-1,TGCGCCAGCAGCTCGGGAGACGGCTACGAGCAGTACTTC,CASSSGDGYEQYF
TRBJ2-1,.,.,TRBV18,TGTGCCAGCTCACCGCGTGAGGGTGAGAATGAGCAGTTCTTC,CASSPREGENEQFF
TRBJ1-6,.,TRBD1,TRBV11-2,TGTGCCAGCAGCTTAGAGGGTGGCCAGGGGGTTTCACCCCTCCACTTT,CASSLEGGQGVSPLHF
TRBJ2-7,.,.,TRBV5-1,TGCGCCAGCAGCGCGAGTGGACATACCTCCTACGAGCAGTACTTC,CASSASGHTSYEQYF
TRBJ2-5,.,.,TRBV7-3,TGTGCCAGCAGCTTAACCGGGACGGCCACGGAGACCCAGTACTTC,CASSLTGTATETQYF
TRBJ2-1,.,TRBD2,TRBV2,TGTGCCAGCATTGTTAGCGGGAGCTCCTACAATGAGCAGTTCTTC,CASIVSGSSYNEQFF
TRBJ1-2,.,TRBD1,TRBV10-3,TGTGCCATCAGTGGTTCCGGACAGGCCCTGGGCTACACCTTC,CAISGSGQALGYTF
TRBJ1-2,.,.,TRBV10-3,TGTGCCATCAGTGACCGGGGACCGGAACGCGATGGCTACACCTTC,CAISDRGPERDGYTF
TRBJ2-3,.,TRBD2,TRBV5-4,TGTGCCAGCAGCTTAAGCGGGGTATCAGATACGCAGTATTTT,CASSLSGVSDTQYF
TRBJ2-5,.,TRBD2,TRBV14,TGTGCCAGCAGCCCTTTGACTAGCGGGGGCGGGAAGACCCAGTACTTC,CASSPLTSGGGKTQYF
TRBJ2-3,.,.,TRBV29-1,TGCAGCGTTGGCCCACGATACACAGATACGCAGTATTTT,CSVGPRYTDTQYF
TRBJ1-5,.,.,TRBV28,TGTGCCAGCAGTGGGCTGTTAGGGCAGCCCCAGCATTTT,CASSGLLGQPQHF
TRBJ1-5,.,.,TRBV19,TGTGCCAGTAGTATAGAAAACCGAAGCAATCAGCCCCAGCATTTT,CASSIENRSNQPQHF
TRBJ1-4,.,.,TRBV28,TGTGCCAGCAGGCGGGACTTGATTCTGTTTTTT,CASRRDLILFF
TRBJ2-5,few,TRBD2,TRBV5-4,TGTGCCAGCAGCTTGGCACTAGCGGGTGCTCAAGAGACCCAGTACTTC,CASSLALAGAQETQYF
TRBJ1-3,.,.,TRBV10-3,TGTGCCATCTCGGTGGGTCCGGCTCAGGGGTTCTCTGGAAACACCATATATTTT,CAISVGPAQGFSGNTIYF
TRBJ2-7,.,.,TRBV5-1,TGCGCCAGCAGCTTGTGGGGGGACAGAGGGTTAGGTACCATCGCCTACGAGCAGTACTTC,CASSLWGDRGLGTIAYEQYF
TRBJ2-5,.,.,TRBV28,TGTGCCAGCAGTCTAGGACTAATACAAGAGACCCAGTACTTC,CASSLGLIQETQYF
TRBJ2-3,.,.,TRBV25-1,TGTGCCAGCAGTGCGTCTAGCACAGATACGCAGTATTTT,CASSASSTDTQYF
TRBJ2-6,.,.,TRBV6-5,TGTGCCAGCAGTTACCTTAGGGACCCCGGGGCCAACGTCCTGACTTTC,CASSYLRDPGANVLTF
TRBJ2-2,.,.,TRBV9,TGTGCCAGCAGCGTACAGGGGGGATACACCGGGGAGCTGTTTTTT,CASSVQGGYTGELFF
TRBJ1-3,.,.,TRBV5-1,TGCGCCAGCAGCTTGGACGGATCTGGAAACACCATATATTTT,CASSLDGSGNTIYF
TRBJ1-5,.,.,TRBV2,TGTGCCAGCAGTGAAGCCACAAGCAATCAGCCCCAGCATTTT,CASSEATSNQPQHF
TRBJ2-5,.,.,TRBV7-2,TGTGCCAGCAGCCAAAGCGGCGGGCAAGAGACCCAGTACTTC,CASSQSGGQETQYF
TRBJ2-1,.,.,TRBV27,TGTGCCAGCAGGGGGACGGGGCGAAGGAGTGAGCAGTTCTTC,CASRGTGRRSEQFF
TRBJ2-1,few,TRBD2,TRBV7-9,TGTGCCAGCAGCTTAGTAAGCGGGGATGAGCAGTTCTTC,CASSLVSGDEQFF
TRBJ2-5,.,TRBD2,TRBV11-2,TGTGCCAGCAGCCTGGGGGCTAGCGGGAGTGAGGTAATGGAGACCCAGTACTTC,CASSLGASGSEVMETQYF
TRBJ1-5,.,.,TRBV6-1,TGTGCCAGCAGTGCCACGTCCACAGGGAAACAGCCCCAGCATTTT,CASSATSTGKQPQHF
TRBJ2-5,.,.,TRBV11-2,TGTGCCAGCAGCTTAGGATACTCGCGGTCGCAAGAGACCCAGTACTTC,CASSLGYSRSQETQYF
TRBJ1-1,.,.,TRBV27,TGTGCCAGCATTAGGAACACTGAAGCTTTCTTT,CASIRNTEAFF
TRBJ1-4,.,.,TRBV4-3,TGCGCCAGCAGCCAAGAGTTGCAGGGGCTTGGAGAAAAACTGTTTTTT,CASSQELQGLGEKLFF
TRBJ2-1,few,.,TRBV7-9,TGTGCCAGCAGTCATTGGGAGGACGACAATGAGCAGTTCTTC,CASSHWEDDNEQFF
TRBJ1-2,.,TRBD1,TRBV5-1,TGCGCCAGCAGCTTGGGGGACAGCCCTTCTGGCTACACCTTC,CASSLGDSPSGYTF